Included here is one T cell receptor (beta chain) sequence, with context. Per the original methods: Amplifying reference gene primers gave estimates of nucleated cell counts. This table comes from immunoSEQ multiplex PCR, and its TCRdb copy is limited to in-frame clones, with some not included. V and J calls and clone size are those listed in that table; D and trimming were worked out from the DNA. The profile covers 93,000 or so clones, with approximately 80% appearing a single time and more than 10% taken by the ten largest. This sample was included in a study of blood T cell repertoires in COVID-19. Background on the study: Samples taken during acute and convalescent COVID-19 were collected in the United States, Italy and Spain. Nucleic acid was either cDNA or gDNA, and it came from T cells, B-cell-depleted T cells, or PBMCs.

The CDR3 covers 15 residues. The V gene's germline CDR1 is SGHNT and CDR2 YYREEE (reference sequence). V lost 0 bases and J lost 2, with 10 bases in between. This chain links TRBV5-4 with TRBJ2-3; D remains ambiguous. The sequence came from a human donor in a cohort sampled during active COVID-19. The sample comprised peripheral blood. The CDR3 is CASSLDARNTDTQYF. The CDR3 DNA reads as TGTGCCAGCAGCTTGGACGCGAGGAACACAGATACGCAGTATTTT.